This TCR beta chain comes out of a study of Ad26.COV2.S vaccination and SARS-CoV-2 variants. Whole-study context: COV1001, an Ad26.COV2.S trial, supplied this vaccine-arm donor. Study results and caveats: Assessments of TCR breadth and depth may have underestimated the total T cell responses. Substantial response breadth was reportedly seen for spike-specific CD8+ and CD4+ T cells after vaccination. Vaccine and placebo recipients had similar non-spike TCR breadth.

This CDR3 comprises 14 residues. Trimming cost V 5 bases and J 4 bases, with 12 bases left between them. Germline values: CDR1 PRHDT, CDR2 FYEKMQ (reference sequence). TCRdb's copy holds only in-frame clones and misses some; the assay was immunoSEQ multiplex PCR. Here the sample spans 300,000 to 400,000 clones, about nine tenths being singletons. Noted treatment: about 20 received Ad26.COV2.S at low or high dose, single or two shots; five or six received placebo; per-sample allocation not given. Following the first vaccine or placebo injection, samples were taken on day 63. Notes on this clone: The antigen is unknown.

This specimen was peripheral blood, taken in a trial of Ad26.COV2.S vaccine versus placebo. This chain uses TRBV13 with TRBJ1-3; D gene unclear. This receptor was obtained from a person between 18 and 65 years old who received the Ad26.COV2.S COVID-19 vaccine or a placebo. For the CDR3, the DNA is TGTGCCAGCAGCCCCAGACACGAGGGAAACACCATATATTTT. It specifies CASSPRHEGNTIYF.